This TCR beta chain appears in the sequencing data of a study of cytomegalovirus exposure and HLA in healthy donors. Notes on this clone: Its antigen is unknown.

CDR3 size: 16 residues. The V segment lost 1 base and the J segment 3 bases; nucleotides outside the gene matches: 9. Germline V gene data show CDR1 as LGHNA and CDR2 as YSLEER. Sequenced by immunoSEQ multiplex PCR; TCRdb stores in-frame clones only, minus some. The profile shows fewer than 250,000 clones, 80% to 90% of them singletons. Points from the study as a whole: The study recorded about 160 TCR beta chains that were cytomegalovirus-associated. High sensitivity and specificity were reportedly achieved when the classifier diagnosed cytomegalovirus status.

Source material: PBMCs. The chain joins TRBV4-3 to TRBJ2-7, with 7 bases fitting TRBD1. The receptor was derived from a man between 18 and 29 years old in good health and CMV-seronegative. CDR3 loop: CASSQGSRGQNYEQYF. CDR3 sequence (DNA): TGCGCCAGCAGCCAAGGGAGTCGGGGACAGAACTACGAGCAGTACTTC.